This T cell receptor (beta chain) came from a study of CD8 T cells in ankylosing spondylitis. Regarding the study as a whole: Significant enrichment of disease-linked clones was reportedly seen in matched ankylosing spondylitis synovial fluid. Within ankylosing spondylitis blood, a TCR beta motif made up of eight or nine highly homologous variants appeared to be characteristic.

Quantitative 5'-RACE with molecular barcodes generated TCR beta libraries. TCRdb reanalysed the 5' RACE reads using MiXCR and keeps one entry per CDR3 protein. The profile shows approximately 520,000 distinct CDR3 sequences, roughly 5.3% of them singletons. This clonotype was seen ten or more times. The target antigen is unknown. Input material: blood, either unsorted or a sorted T cell fraction (not recorded which). This clonotype was obtained from a male donor with ankylosing spondylitis.

CDR3 nucleotide sequence: TGTGCCAGCAGCCCGACAAGGAGGGGTTCCTACGAGCAGTACTTC. Encoded protein: CASSPTRRGSYEQYF. The rearrangement joins TRBV7-9 to TRBJ2-7; D is perhaps TRBD2 (6 bases). The V gene's germline CDR1 is SEHNR and CDR2 FQNEAQ (reference sequence). This CDR3 is 15 amino acids long. Trimming removed 5 bases from V and 1 base from J, with 15 bases in between.